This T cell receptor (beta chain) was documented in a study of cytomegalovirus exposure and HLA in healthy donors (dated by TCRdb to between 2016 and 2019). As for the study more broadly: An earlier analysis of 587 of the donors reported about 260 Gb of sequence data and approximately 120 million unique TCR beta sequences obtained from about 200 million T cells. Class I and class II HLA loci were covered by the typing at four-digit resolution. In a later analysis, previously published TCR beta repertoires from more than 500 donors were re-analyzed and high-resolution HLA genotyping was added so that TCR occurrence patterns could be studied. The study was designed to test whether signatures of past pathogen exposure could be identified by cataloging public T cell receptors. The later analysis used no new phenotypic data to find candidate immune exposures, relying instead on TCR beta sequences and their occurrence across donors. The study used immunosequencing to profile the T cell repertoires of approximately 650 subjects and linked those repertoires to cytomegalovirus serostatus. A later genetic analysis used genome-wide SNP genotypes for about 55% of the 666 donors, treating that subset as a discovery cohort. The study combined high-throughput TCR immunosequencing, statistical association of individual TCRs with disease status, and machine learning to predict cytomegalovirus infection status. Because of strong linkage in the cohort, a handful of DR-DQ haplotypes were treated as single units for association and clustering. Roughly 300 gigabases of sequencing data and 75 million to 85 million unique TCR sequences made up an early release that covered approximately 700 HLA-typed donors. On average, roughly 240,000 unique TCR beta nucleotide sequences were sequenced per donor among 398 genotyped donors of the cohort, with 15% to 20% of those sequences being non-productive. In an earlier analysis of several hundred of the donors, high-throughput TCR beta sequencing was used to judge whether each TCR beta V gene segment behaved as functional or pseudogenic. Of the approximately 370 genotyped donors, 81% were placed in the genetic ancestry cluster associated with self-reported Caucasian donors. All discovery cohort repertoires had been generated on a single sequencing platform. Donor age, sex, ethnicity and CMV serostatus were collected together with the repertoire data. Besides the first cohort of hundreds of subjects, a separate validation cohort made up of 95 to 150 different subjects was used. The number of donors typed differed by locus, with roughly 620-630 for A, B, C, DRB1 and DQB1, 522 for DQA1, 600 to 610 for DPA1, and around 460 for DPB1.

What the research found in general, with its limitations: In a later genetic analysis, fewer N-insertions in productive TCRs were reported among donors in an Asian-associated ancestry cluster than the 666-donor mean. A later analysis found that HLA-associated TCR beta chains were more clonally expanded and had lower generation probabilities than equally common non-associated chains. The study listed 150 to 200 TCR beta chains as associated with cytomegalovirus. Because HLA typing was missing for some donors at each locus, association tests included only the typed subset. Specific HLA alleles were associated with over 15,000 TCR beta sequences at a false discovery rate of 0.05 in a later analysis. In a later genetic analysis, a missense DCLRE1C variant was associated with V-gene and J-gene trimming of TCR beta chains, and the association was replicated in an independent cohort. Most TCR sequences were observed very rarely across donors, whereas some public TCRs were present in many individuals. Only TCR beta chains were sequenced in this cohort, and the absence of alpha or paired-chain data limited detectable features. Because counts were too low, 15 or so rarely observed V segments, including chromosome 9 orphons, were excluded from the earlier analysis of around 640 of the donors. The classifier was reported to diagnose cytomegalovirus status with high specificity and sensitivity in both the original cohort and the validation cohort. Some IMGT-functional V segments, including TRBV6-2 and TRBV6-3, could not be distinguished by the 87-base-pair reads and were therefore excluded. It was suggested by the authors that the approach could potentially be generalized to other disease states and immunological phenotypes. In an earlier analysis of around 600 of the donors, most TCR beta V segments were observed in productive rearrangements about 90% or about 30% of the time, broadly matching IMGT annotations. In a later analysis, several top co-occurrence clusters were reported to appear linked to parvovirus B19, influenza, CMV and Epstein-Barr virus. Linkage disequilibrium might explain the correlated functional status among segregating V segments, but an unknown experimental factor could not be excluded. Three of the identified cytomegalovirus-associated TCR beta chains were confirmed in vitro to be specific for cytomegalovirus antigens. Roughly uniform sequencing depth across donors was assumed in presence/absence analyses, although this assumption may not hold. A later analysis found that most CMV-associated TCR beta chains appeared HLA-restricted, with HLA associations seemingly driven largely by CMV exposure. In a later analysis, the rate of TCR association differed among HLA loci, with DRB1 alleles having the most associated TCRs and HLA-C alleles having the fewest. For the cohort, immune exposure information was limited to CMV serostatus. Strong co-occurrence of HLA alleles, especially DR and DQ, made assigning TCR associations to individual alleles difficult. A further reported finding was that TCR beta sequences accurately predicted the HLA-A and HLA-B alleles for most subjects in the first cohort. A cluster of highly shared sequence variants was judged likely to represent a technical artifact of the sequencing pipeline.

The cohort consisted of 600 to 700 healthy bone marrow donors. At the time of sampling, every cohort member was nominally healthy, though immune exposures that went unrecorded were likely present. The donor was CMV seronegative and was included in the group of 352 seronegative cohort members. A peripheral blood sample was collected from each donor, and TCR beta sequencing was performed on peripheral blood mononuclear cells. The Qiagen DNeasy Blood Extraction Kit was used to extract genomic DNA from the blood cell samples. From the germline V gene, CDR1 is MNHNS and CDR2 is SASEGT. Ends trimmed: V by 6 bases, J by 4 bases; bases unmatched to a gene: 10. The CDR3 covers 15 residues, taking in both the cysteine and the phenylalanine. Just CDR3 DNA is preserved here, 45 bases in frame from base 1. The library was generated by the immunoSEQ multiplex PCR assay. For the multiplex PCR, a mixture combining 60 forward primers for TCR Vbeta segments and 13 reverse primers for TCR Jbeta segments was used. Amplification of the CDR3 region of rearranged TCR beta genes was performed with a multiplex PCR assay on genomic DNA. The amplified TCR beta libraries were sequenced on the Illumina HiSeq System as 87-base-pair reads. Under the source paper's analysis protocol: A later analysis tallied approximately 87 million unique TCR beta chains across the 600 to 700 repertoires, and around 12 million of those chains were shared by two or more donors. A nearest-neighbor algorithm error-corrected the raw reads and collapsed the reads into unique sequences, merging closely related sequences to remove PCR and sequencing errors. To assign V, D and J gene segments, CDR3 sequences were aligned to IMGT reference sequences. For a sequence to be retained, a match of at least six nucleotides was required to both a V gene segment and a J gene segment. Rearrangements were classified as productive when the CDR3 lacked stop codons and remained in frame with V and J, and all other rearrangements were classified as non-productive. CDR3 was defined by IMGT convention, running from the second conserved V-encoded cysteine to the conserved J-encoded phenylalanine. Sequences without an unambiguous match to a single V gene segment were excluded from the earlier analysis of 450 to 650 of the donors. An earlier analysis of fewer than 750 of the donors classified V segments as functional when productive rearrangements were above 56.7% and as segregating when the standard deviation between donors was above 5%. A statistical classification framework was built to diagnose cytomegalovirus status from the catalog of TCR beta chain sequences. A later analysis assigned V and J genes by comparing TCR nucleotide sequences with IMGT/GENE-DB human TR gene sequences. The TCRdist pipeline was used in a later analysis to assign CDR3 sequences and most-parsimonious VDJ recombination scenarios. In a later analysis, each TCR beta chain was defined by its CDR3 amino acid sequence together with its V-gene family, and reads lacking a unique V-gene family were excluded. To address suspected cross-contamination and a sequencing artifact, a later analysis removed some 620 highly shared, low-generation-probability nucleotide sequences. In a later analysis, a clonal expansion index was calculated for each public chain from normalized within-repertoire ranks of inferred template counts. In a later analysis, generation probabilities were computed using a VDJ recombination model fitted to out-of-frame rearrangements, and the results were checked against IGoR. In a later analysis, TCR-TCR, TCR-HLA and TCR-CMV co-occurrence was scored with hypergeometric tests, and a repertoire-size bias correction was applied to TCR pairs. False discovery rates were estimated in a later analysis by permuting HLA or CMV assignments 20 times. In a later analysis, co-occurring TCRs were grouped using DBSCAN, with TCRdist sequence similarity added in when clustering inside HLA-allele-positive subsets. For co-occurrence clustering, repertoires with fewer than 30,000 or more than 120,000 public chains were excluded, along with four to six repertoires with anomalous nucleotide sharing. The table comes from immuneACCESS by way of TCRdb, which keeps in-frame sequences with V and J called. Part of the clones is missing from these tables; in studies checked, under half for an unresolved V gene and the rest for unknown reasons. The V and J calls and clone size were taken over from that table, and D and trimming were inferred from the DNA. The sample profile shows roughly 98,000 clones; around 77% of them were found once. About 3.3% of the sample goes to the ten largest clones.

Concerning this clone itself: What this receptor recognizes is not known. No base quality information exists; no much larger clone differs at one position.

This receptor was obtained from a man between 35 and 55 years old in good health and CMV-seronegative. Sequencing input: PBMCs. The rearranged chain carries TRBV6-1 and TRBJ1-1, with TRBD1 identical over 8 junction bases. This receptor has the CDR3 CASSPRGRLATEAFF. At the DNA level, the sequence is TGTGCCAGCAGCCCCAGGGGGCGCCTAGCCACTGAAGCTTTCTTT.